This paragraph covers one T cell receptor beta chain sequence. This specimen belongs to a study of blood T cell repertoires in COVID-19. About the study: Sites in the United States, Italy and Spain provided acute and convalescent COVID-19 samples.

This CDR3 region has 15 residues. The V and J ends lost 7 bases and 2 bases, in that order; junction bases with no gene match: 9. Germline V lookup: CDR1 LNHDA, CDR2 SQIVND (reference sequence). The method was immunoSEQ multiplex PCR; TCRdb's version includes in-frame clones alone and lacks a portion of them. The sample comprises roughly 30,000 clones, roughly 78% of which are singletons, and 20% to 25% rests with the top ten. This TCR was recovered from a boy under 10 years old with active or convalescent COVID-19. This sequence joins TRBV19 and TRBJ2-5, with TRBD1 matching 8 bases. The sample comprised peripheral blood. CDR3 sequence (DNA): TGTGCCAGTAAACAAGGACAGGGTAAACAAGAGACCCAGTACTTC. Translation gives CASKQGQGKQETQYF.